This T cell receptor beta chain was recovered during a study of cytomegalovirus exposure and HLA in healthy donors. Researchers ran the PCR with 60 Vbeta and 13 Jbeta primers. Clones were sequenced by immunoSEQ multiplex PCR, and TCRdb holds only the in-frame ones, with some missing. The sample includes a few hundred thousand clones, approximately 90% of them seen just once. The receptor was derived from a woman younger than 35 in good health and CMV-seronegative. The sequencing sample was made of PBMCs.

CDR3 nucleotide sequence: TGTGCCTGTCCGGCCCGACAGGGGCCCTTGGATTCACCCCTCCACTTT. Translation gives CACPARQGPLDSPLHF. This chain links TRBV30 with TRBJ1-6; TRBD1 matches at 8 bases. Trimming took 6 bases from V and 8 from J; bases not matched to a gene: 15. The CDR3 spans 16 residues. CDR1 GTSNPN and CDR2 SVGIG come from the germline V gene (reference sequence).